This is a list of T cell receptor beta chains from one sample in a study of sequential checkpoint blockade in melanoma. Repertoires were generated with immunoSEQ multiplex PCR, while TCRdb's copy carries only in-frame clones and drops some. The data hold about 40,000 clones, with about 83% observed a single time. This material consisted of CD8+ T cells sorted from blood (inferred from file names), taken from a patient given nivolumab and ipilimumab in sequence. The receptors were sampled from a human donor with melanoma. Both conserved end residues are part of each CDR3. D genes are given only for firm matches. Clone size is not always given. Where it is, it says once, few, many or a class for expanded clones.

v_gene	abundance	j_gene	d_gene	CDR3aa	CDR3nt
TRBV10-1	-	TRBJ2-7	TRBD2	CASSGEASGVNEQYF	TGCGCCAGCAGTGGGGAGGCTAGCGGGGTCAACGAGCAGTACTTC
TRBV28	once	TRBJ1-2	-	CASSLRGDYGYTF	TGTGCCAGCAGTTTACGGGGGGACTATGGCTACACCTTC
TRBV9	-	TRBJ2-6	TRBD2	CASSLRTSGSSGANVLTF	TGTGCCAGCAGCTTGCGGACTAGCGGGAGTTCTGGGGCCAACGTCCTGACTTTC
TRBV19	-	TRBJ1-5	TRBD1	CASSKGGLQPQHF	TGTGCCAGTAGTAAAGGGGGCTTGCAGCCCCAGCATTTT
TRBV7-8	-	TRBJ2-7	TRBD2	CASSLPGLAGGQTSYEQYF	TGTGCCAGCAGCTTACCGGGACTAGCGGGGGGTCAAACCTCCTACGAGCAGTACTTC
TRBV5-6	-	TRBJ1-1	-	CASSFYRNTEAFF	TGTGCCAGCAGCTTTTATAGGAACACTGAAGCTTTCTTT
TRBV6-1	-	TRBJ1-4	-	CASSEGGGNEKLFF	TGTGCCAGCAGTGAAGGGGGCGGTAATGAAAAACTGTTTTTT
TRBV5-6	-	TRBJ2-1	-	CASSLGYSSYNEQFF	TGTGCCAGCAGCTTAGGTTACAGCTCCTACAATGAGCAGTTCTTC
TRBV5-1	-	TRBJ1-1	TRBD1	CASSLGQGANTEAFF	TGCGCCAGCAGCTTGGGACAGGGGGCGAACACTGAAGCTTTCTTT
TRBV10-1	once	TRBJ1-1	-	CASSESIATEAFF	TGCGCCAGCAGTGAGTCGATTGCGACTGAAGCTTTCTTT
TRBV27	-	TRBJ2-7	-	CASSGPSAGIHEQYF	TGTGCCAGCAGTGGACCTAGCGCCGGTATCCACGAGCAGTACTTC
TRBV27	-	TRBJ1-5	-	CASSLDSAQPQHF	TGTGCCAGCAGTTTGGACAGCGCCCAGCCCCAGCATTTT
TRBV28	-	TRBJ1-1	-	CASSLRGKDTEAFF	TGTGCCAGCAGTTTAAGGGGCAAGGATACTGAAGCTTTCTTT
TRBV27	-	TRBJ1-4	-	CASSFGTSHEKLFF	TGTGCCAGCAGTTTCGGGACATCCCATGAAAAACTGTTTTTT
TRBV6-6	-	TRBJ2-7	TRBD1	CASSEIGTVPYEQYF	TGTGCCAGCAGTGAGATCGGGACAGTCCCCTACGAGCAGTACTTC
TRBV28	once	TRBJ2-7	TRBD2	CASSPLREGSYEQYF	TGTGCCAGCAGTCCGCTTCGGGAGGGCTCCTACGAGCAGTACTTC
TRBV28	once	TRBJ2-7	-	CASSLLTQVNPYEQYF	TGTGCCAGCAGTCTACTTACTCAGGTGAATCCCTACGAGCAGTACTTC